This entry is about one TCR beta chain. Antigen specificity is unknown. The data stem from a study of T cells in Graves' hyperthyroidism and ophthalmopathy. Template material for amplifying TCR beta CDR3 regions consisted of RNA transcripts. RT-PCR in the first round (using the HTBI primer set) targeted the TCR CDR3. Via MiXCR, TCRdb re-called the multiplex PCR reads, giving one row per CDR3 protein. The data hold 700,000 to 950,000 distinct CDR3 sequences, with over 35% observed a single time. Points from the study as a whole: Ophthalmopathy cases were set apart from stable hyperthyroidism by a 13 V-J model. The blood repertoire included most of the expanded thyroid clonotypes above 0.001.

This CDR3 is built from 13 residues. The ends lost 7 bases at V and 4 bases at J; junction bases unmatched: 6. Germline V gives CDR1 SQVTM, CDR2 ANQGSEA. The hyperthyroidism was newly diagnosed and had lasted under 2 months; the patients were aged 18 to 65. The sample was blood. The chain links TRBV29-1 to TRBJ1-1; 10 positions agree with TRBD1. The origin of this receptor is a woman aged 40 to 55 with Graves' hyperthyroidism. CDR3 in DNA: TGCAGCGCAGGGGACAGGGGAAGCACTGAAGCTTTCTTT. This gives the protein CSAGDRGSTEAFF.